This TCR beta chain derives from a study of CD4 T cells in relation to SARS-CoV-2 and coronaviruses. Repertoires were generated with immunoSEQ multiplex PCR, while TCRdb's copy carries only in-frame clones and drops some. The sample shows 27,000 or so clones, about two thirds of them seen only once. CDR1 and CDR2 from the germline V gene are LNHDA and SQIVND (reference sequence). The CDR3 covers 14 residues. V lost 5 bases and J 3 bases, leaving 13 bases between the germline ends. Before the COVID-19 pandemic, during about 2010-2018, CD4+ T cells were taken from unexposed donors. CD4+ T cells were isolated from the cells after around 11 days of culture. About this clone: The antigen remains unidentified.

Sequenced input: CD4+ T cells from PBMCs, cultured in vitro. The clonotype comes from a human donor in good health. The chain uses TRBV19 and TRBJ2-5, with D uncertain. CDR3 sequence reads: CASSPRAVKETQYF. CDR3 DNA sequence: TGTGCCAGTAGTCCCCGGGCAGTAAAAGAGACCCAGTACTTC.